The rows below give T cell receptor beta chains drawn from one sample of a study of immune evolution from preneoplasia to lung adenocarcinoma. Here immunoSEQ multiplex PCR was the method, and the copy in TCRdb shows in-frame clones only, minus some. The sample consists of 4,000 to 6,000 clones, about 80% of them appearing once. The sequencing sample was made of FFPE normal lung tissue adjacent to the tumor. These receptors all come from a person between 50 and 70 years old with lung adenocarcinoma. The CDR3 runs from the conserved cysteine through the conserved F or W. D genes are given only for firm matches. Not every row has a clone size; where given, it reads once, few, many or a size class.

clone_size	j_call	v_call	d_call	cdr3_nt	cdr3_aa
once	TRBJ2-5	TRBV6-1	.	TGTGCCAGCATGATCCCAGGGGTTGACACCCAGTACTTC	CASMIPGVDTQYF
.	TRBJ1-5	TRBV2	.	TGTGCCAGCAGTGAAGAGTGGGAGGGAAATCAGCCCCAGCATTTT	CASSEEWEGNQPQHF
.	TRBJ2-7	TRBV7-6	TRBD1	TGTGCCAGCAGCTTAGAGGGGACAGGTCACCACGAGCAGTACTTC	CASSLEGTGHHEQYF
.	TRBJ2-5	TRBV29-1	TRBD1	TGCAGCGTGGGGACAGGGGCGGCGGGTGGGACCCAGTACTTC	CSVGTGAAGGTQYF
.	TRBJ2-2	TRBV30	TRBD2	TGTGCCTGGAGTGTACTCCAGCGGGAGGGGTCCGGGGAGCTGTTTTTT	CAWSVLQREGSGELFF
.	TRBJ2-1	TRBV19	TRBD2	TGTGCCAGTAGTATACTAGCGGGGAATGAGCAGTTCTTC	CASSILAGNEQFF
.	TRBJ1-2	TRBV7-2	.	TGTGCCAGCAGCCGGGACACCAACTATGGCTACACCTTC	CASSRDTNYGYTF
.	TRBJ2-7	TRBV28	.	TGTGCCAGCAGTTTACAGGGGATACTACGTATCAAGCAGTACTTC	CASSLQGILRIKQYF
once	TRBJ2-3	TRBV11-3	.	TGTGCCAGCAGCCCCCCTGGGGGTGACACAGATACGCAGTATTTT	CASSPPGGDTDTQYF
.	TRBJ1-2	TRBV5-1	.	TGCGCCAGCAGCTTGGCCGGGGGTGGCTACACCTTC	CASSLAGGGYTF
.	TRBJ2-7	TRBV5-1	.	TGCGCCAGCAGCTTGTTGTGGAGTCAGGCCTACGAGCAGTACTTC	CASSLLWSQAYEQYF
.	TRBJ2-1	TRBV11-2	.	TGTGCCAGCAGCTTAGTTCCGGGATCCCACAATGAGCAGTTCTTC	CASSLVPGSHNEQFF
.	TRBJ1-1	TRBV27	.	TGTGCCAGCAGTTTAAATGCGGGGGGGAACACTGAAGCTTTCTTT	CASSLNAGGNTEAFF
once	TRBJ2-7	TRBV6-6	.	TGTGCCAGCAGTTACAACAGGGAGCAGTACTTC	CASSYNREQYF
.	TRBJ2-7	TRBV20-1	.	TGCAGTGCTAGCCCCCACGACGAGCAGTACTTC	CSASPHDEQYF
.	TRBJ1-3	TRBV25-1	.	TGTGCCAGCAGCGCCCCGTCCAGTCGCGGAGCCTCTGGAAACACCATATATTTT	CASSAPSSRGASGNTIYF
.	TRBJ2-2	TRBV30	.	TGTGCCTGGGGGAAGAACACCGGGGAGCTGTTTTTT	CAWGKNTGELFF
once	TRBJ1-5	TRBV30	.	TGTGCCTGGAGTGGGCAGGGCAATCAGCCCCAGCATTTT	CAWSGQGNQPQHF
large	TRBJ2-1	TRBV5-5	.	TGTGCCAGCAGCTTGGACTTCTCCTACAATGAGCAGTTCTTC	CASSLDFSYNEQFF
once	TRBJ2-5	TRBV29-1	TRBD1	TGCAGCACTTGGACAGGGGGCACAGAGACCCAGTACTTC	CSTWTGGTETQYF
.	TRBJ2-3	TRBV6-5	.	TGTGCCAGCAGTTGGGGCCTCACAGATACGCAGTATTTT	CASSWGLTDTQYF
.	TRBJ2-7	TRBV11-2	.	TGTGCCAGCAGCTTAGCTCAGGCCCCAGAATACGAGCAGTACTTC	CASSLAQAPEYEQYF
.	TRBJ1-5	TRBV30	TRBD1	TGTGCCTGGAGTGGGGACAGCCATCAGCCCCAGCATTTT	CAWSGDSHQPQHF
.	TRBJ2-7	TRBV2	.	TGTGCCAGCAGCCAAGCAGACGAGCAGTACTTC	CASSQADEQYF
few	TRBJ2-2	TRBV27	.	TGTGCCAGCAGTCTACGTCGGGCTAGCGACGGGGAGCTGTTTTTT	CASSLRRASDGELFF
.	TRBJ2-5	TRBV5-4	.	TGTGCCAGCAGCTTTCCGCAAGAGACCCAGTACTTC	CASSFPQETQYF
few	TRBJ2-1	TRBV7-2	TRBD2	TGTGCCAGCAGCGACCGGACTAGCGGGACGCGGAATGAGCAGTTCTTC	CASSDRTSGTRNEQFF
once	TRBJ2-7	TRBV11-3	.	TGTGCCAGCAGCTGGGGGACGGCCGCCTACGAGCAGTACTTC	CASSWGTAAYEQYF
few	TRBJ1-5	TRBV2	.	TGTGCCAGCAGTCGCGGGACAAGCAATCAGCCCCAGCATTTT	CASSRGTSNQPQHF
once	TRBJ2-2	TRBV7-8	.	TGTGCCAGCAGCTTAGCTGGGGCTGCGAACACCGGGGAGCTGTTTTTT	CASSLAGAANTGELFF
.	TRBJ2-6	TRBV11-2	TRBD1	TGTGCCAGCAGCTTGGTGGACAGGGTCGCTGGGGCCAACGTCCTGACTTTC	CASSLVDRVAGANVLTF
.	TRBJ1-1	TRBV9	.	TGTGCCAGCAGCGTAGCTCCGCATGATCGTAGGGTGGACACTGAAGCTTTCTTT	CASSVAPHDRRVDTEAFF
.	TRBJ2-6	TRBV5-1	TRBD1	TGCGCCAGCAGCCCGACAGGGGGCATGAGCTCTGGGGCCAACGTCCTGACTTTC	CASSPTGGMSSGANVLTF
.	TRBJ1-4	TRBV4-1	.	TGCGCCAGCAGCCAAGATCCAGGACACTCTAATGAAAAACTGTTTTTT	CASSQDPGHSNEKLFF
once	TRBJ1-5	TRBV5-1	.	TGCGCCAGCAGCTTGGAGGCAGATAGCAATCAGCCCCAGCATTTT	CASSLEADSNQPQHF
.	TRBJ1-1	TRBV7-2	.	TGTGCCAGCAGCTCCCCCCTGAGCACTGAAGCTTTCTTT	CASSSPLSTEAFF
.	TRBJ1-2	TRBV6-4	.	TGTGCCAGCAACGAGGGGGGCTATGGCTACACCTTC	CASNEGGYGYTF
few	TRBJ2-3	TRBV10-3	.	TGTGCCATCAGTGAAGGAGGCTCAGGGGCAGATACGCAGTATTTT	CAISEGGSGADTQYF
large	TRBJ2-7	TRBV23-1	TRBD1	TGCGCCACTGAGACAGGGGCGTCTTACGAGCAGTACTTC	CATETGASYEQYF
.	TRBJ2-7	TRBV5-4	.	TGTGCCAGCAGCTACGAGTACTCCTACGAGCAGTACTTC	CASSYEYSYEQYF
few	TRBJ2-7	TRBV4-1	TRBD2	TGCGCCAGCAGCCAAGTGGCGCTGGGCGGGAGTGCCTACGAGCAGTACTTC	CASSQVALGGSAYEQYF
.	TRBJ2-1	TRBV21-1	.	TGTGCCAGGCCGACTAGCGCTACCTACAATGAGCAGTTCTTC	CARPTSATYNEQFF
.	TRBJ2-3	TRBV5-1	TRBD1	TGCGCCAGCAGCACACGACAGGGCGTGACAGATACGCAGTATTTT	CASSTRQGVTDTQYF
.	TRBJ2-1	TRBV7-2	.	TGTGCCAGCAGCTTAGTAGGGGGGCTGGGTAATGAGCAGTTCTTC	CASSLVGGLGNEQFF
once	TRBJ1-4	TRBV6-5	.	TGTGCCAGCAGCTGGGGCAGGAGGAATGAAAAACTGTTTTTT	CASSWGRRNEKLFF